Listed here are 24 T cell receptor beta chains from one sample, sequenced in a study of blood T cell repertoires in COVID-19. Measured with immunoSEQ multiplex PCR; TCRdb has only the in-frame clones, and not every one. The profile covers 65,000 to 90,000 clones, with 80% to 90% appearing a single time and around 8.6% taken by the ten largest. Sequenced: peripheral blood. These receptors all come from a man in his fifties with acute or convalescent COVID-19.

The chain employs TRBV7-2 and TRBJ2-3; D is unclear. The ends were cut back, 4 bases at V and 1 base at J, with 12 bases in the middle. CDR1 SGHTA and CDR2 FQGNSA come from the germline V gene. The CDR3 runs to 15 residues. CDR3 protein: CASSSPSRGTDTQYF. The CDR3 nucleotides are TGTGCCAGCAGCTCACCCTCCCGGGGCACAGATACGCAGTATTTT.

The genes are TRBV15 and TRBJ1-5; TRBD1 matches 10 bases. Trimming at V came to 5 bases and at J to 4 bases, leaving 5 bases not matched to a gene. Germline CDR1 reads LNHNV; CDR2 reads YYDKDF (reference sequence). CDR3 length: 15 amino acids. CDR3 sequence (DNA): TGTGCCACCAGCCTCCGGACAGGGGGTAATCAGCCCCAGCATTTT. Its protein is CATSLRTGGNQPQHF. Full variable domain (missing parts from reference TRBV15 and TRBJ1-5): DAMVIQNPRYQVTQFGKPVTLSCSQTLNHNVMYWYQQKSSQAPKLLFHYYDKDFNNEADTPDNFQSRRPNTSFCFLDIRSPGLGDTAMYLCATSLRTGGNQPQHFGDGTRLSIL.

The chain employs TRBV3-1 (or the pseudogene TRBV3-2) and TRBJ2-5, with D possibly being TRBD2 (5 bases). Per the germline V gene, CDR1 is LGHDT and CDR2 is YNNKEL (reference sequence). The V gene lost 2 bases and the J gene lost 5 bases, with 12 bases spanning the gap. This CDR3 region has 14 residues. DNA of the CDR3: TGTGCCAGCAGCCAACGGCCCGGCGGGGAGACCCAGTACTTC. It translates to CASSQRPGGETQYF.

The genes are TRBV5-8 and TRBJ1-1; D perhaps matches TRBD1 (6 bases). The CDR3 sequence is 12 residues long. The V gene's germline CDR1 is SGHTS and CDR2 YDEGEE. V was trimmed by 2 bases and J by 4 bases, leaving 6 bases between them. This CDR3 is CASSLQGTEAFF. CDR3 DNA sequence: TGTGCCAGCAGCTTACAGGGCACTGAAGCTTTCTTT.

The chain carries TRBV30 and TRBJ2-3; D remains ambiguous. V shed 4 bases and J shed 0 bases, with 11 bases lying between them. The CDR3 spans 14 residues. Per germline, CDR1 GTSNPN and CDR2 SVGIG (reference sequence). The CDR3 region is CAWIRLSSTDTQYF. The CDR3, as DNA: TGTGCCTGGATCAGGCTCTCTAGCACAGATACGCAGTATTTT.

The CDR3 is CASSESTGHFPNEQYF. Here the CDR3 DNA reads TGTGCCAGCAGCGAATCAACGGGACATTTTCCCAACGAGCAGTACTTC. V usage is TRBV9 and J usage is TRBJ2-7, with D possibly being TRBD1 (6 bases). From germline, CDR1 is SGDLS and CDR2 YYNGEE. The CDR3 is made up of 16 amino acids. V was clipped by 3 bases and J by 5 bases, with 21 bases between them.

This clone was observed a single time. The CDR3 here is CASQSRSGGVYEQFF. The CDR3 bases are TGTGCCAGCCAGTCGCGCAGCGGGGGTGTGTATGAGCAGTTCTTC. The chain couples TRBV19 to TRBJ2-1, with 8 bases fitting TRBD2. The CDR3 has 15 residues. Germline-derived CDR1 and CDR2 are LNHDA and SQIVND (reference sequence). V trimming: 9 bases; J trimming: 8 bases; junction bases outside the gene matches: 15. The entire variable domain, with the rest obtained from reference TRBV19 and TRBJ2-1, is as follows: DGGITQSPKYLFRKEGQNVTLSCEQNLNHDAMYWYRQDPGQGLRLIYYSQIVNDFQKGDIAEGYSVSREKKESFPLTVTSAQKNPTAFYLCASQSRSGGVYEQFFGPGTRLTVL.

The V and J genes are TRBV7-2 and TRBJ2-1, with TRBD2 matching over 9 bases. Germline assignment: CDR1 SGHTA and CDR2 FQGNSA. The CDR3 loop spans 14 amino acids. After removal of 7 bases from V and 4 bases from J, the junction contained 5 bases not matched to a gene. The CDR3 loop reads CASTLSGGYNEQFF. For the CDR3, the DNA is TGTGCCAGCACCCTTAGCGGGGGTTACAATGAGCAGTTCTTC.

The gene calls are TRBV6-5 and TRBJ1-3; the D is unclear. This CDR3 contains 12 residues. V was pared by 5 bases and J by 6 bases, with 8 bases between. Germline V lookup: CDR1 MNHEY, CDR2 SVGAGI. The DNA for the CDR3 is TGTGCCAGCAGTCCAACAGAAAACACCATATATTTT. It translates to CASSPTENTIYF.

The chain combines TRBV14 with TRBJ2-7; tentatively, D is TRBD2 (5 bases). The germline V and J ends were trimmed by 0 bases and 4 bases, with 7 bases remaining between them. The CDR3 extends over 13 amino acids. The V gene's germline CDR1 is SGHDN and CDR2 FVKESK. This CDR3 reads CASSQDTGYEQYF. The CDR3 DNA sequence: TGTGCCAGCAGCCAAGATACGGGGTACGAGCAGTACTTC.

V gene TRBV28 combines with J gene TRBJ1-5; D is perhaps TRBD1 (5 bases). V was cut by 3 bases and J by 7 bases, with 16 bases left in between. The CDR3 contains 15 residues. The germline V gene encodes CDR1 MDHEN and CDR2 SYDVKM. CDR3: CASSFSGRGEQPQHF. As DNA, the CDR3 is TGTGCCAGCAGTTTTTCGGGGAGGGGAGAACAGCCCCAGCATTTT.

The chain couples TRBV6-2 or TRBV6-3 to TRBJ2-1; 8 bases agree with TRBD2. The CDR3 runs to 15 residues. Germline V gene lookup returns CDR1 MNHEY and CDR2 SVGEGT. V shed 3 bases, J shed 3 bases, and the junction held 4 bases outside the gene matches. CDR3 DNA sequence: TGTGCCAGCAGTTATTTCAGCGGGGGCTACAATGAGCAGTTCTTC. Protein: CASSYFSGGYNEQFF.

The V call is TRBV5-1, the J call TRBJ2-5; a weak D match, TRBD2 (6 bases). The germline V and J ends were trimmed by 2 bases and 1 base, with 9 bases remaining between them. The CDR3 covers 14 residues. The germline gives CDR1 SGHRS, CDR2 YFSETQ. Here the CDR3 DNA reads TGCGCCAGCAGCTTCGGGACTGCCCAAGAGACCCAGTACTTC. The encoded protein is CASSFGTAQETQYF. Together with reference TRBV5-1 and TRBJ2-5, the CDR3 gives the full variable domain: KAGVTQTPRYLIKTRGQQVTLSCSPISGHRSVSWYQQTPGQGLQFLFEYFSETQRNKGNFPGRFSGRQFSNSRSEMNVSTLELGDSALYLCASSFGTAQETQYFGPGTRLLVL.

The CDR3 DNA reads TGTGCCAGTAGTATGGGACAGAGCTCTGGAAACACCATATATTTT. This codes for CASSMGQSSGNTIYF. The V call is TRBV19, the J call TRBJ1-3; 7 bases align to TRBD1. V was clipped by 3 bases and J by 0 bases; unmatched bases: 2. The CDR3 runs to 15 residues. In germline, CDR1 is LNHDA, CDR2 SQIVND (reference sequence).

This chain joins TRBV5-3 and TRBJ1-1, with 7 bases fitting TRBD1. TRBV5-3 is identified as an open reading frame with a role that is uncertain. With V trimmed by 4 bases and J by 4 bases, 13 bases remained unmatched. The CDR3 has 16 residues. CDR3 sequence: CARSPRDSARATEAFF. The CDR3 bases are TGTGCCAGAAGCCCCCGGGACAGTGCGAGGGCCACTGAAGCTTTCTTT.

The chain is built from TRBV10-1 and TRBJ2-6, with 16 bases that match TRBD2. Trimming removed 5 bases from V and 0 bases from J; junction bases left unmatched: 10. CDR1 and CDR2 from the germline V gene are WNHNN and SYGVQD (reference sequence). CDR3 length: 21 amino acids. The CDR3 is CASSYGTSGGAPCSGANVLTF. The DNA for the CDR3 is TGCGCCAGCAGTTACGGGACTAGCGGGGGGGCACCGTGCTCTGGGGCCAACGTCCTGACTTTC.

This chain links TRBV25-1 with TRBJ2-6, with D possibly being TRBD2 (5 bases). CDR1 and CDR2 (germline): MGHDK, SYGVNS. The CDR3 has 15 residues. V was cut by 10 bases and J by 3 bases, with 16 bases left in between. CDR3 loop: CATAGTWGGANVLTF. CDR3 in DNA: TGTGCCACTGCGGGTACATGGGGTGGGGCCAACGTCCTGACTTTC.

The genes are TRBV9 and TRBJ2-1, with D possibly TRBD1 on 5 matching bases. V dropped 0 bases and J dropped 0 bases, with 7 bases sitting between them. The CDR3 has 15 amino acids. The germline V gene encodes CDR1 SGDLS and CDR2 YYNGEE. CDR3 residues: CASSVEGASYNEQFF. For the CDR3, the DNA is TGTGCCAGCAGCGTAGAAGGGGCCTCCTACAATGAGCAGTTCTTC.

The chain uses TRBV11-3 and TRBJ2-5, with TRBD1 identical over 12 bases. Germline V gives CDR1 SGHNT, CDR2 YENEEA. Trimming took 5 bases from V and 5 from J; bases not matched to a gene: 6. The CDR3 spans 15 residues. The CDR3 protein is CASSPGTGGPETQYF. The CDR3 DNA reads TGTGCCAGCAGCCCCGGGACAGGGGGCCCGGAGACCCAGTACTTC.

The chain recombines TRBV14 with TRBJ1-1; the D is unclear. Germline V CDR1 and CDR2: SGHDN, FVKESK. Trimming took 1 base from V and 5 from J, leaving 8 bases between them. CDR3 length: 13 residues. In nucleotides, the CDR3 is TGTGCCAGCAGCCAAGGGGCAGAAACTGAAGCTTTCTTT. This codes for CASSQGAETEAFF. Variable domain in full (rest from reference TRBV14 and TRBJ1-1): EAGVTQFPSHSVIEKGQTVTLRCDPISGHDNLYWYRRVMGKEIKFLLHFVKESKQDESGMPNNRFLAERTGGTYSTLKVQPAELEDSGVYFCASSQGAETEAFFGQGTRLTVV.

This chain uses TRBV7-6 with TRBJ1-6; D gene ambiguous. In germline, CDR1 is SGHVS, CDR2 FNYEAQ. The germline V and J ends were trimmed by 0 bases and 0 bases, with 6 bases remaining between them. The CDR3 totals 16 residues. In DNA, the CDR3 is TGTGCCAGCAGCTTAGCGGCAGTCTCCTATAATTCACCCCTCCACTTT. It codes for CASSLAAVSYNSPLHF. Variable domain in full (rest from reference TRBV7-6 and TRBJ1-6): GAGVSQSPRYKVTKRGQDVALRCDPISGHVSLYWYRQALGQGPEFLTYFNYEAQQDKSGLPNDRFSAERPEGSISTLTIQRTEQRDSAMYRCASSLAAVSYNSPLHFGNGTRLTVT.

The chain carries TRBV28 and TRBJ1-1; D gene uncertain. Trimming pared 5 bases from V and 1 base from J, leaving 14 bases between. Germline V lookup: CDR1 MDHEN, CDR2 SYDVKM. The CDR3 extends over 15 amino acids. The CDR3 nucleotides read TGTGCCAGCAGTGACCCGGGGTATTCGAACACTGAAGCTTTCTTT. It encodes CASSDPGYSNTEAFF.

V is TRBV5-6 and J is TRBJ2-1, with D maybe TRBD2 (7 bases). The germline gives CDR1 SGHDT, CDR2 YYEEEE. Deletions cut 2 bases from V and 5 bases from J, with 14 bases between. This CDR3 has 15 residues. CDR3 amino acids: CASSFFGGPHNEQFF. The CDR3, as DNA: TGTGCCAGCAGCTTCTTCGGGGGGCCCCACAATGAGCAGTTCTTC.

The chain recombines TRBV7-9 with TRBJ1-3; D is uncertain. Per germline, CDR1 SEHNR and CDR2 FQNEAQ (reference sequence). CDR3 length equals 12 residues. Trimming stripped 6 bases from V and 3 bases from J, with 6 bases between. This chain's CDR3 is CASRRSGNTIYF. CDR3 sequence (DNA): TGTGCCAGCAGGCGTAGTGGAAACACCATATATTTT.